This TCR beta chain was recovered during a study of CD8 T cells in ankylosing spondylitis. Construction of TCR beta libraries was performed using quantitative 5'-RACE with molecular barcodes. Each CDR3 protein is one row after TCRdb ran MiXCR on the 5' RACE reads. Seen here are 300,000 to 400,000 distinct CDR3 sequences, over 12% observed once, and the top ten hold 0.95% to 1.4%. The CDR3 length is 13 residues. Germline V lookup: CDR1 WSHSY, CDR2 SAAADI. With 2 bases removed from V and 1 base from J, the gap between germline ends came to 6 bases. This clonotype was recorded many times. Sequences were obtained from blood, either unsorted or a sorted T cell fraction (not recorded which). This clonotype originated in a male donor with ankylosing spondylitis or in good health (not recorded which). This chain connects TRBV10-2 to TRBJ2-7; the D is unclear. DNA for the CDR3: TGCGCCAGCAGTGAGGGACGGTCCTACGAGCAGTACTTC. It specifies CASSEGRSYEQYF.